Presented here are 19 T cell receptor beta chains from one specimen sequenced in a study of monozygotic twins with inflammatory bowel disease (dated by TCRdb to the late 2010s). Library preparation was by 5' RACE. Sequencing instrument: Illumina HiSeq 2500. After reprocessing by TCRdb, each CDR3 protein sequence is one entry, and no DNA is given. The sample table includes approximately 390,000 distinct CDR3 sequences. The ten biggest clones cover 2% to 3% of the sample. Material for sequencing was blood. The receptor source for this set is a human donor with ulcerative colitis or Crohn's disease, or a healthy co-twin of an affected twin (not recorded which).

V and J are TRBV24-1 and TRBJ1-4. Germline V gene data show CDR1 as KGHDR and CDR2 as SFDVKD. The CDR3 is made up of 13 amino acids. The CDR3 loop reads CATSAWHEEKLFF.

The J gene is TRBJ2-2, the V gene TRBV2; TCRdb calls TRBD2, which cannot be checked without DNA. Germline V lookup: CDR1 SNHLY, CDR2 FYNNEI. This CDR3 has 17 residues. The CDR3 protein is CASRTGGVSFIPGELFF.

The chain combines TRBV7-3 with TRBJ2-3; TCRdb gives TRBD1 as the D gene, but with no DNA this cannot be confirmed. CDR1 SGHTA and CDR2 FQGTGA come from the germline V gene. The CDR3 totals 13 residues. The CDR3 protein is CASSLPGSDTQYF.

This chain joins TRBV19 and TRBJ1-1. CDR3 length: 18 amino acids. Per the germline V gene, CDR1 is LNHDA and CDR2 is SQIVND (reference sequence). CDR3 residues: CASSILGRSGSPPTEAFF. Together with reference TRBV19 and TRBJ1-1, the CDR3 gives the full variable domain: DGGITQSPKYLFRKEGQNVTLSCEQNLNHDAMYWYRQDPGQGLRLIYYSQIVNDFQKGDIAEGYSVSREKKESFPLTVTSAQKNPTAFYLCASSILGRSGSPPTEAFFGQGTRLTVV.

The chain combines TRBV4-1 with TRBJ1-1; the D call from TCRdb, TRBD1, cannot be confirmed without DNA. This CDR3 is 15 amino acids long. CDR1 MGHRA and CDR2 YSYEKL come from the germline V gene. The CDR3 is CASSQTDPRTGRAFF.

The V and J genes are TRBV20-1 and TRBJ2-3; TCRdb calls TRBD1, which cannot be checked without DNA. The length of the CDR3 is 14 residues. CDR1 and CDR2 from the germline V gene are DFQATT and SNEGSKA (reference sequence). The CDR3: CSADRTGGTDTQYF.

The chain is built from TRBV25-1 and TRBJ2-5; no DNA is available, so the TRBD1 call from TCRdb remains unchecked. CDR1 is MGHDK and CDR2 is SYGVNS in the germline V gene. This CDR3 is built from 14 residues. Here the CDR3 reads CASSVSPGQETQYF.

The chain has TRBV5-4 and TRBJ1-6; without DNA, the TCRdb call of TRBD1 cannot be checked. Germline CDR1 reads SGHNT; CDR2 reads YYREEE (reference sequence). The CDR3 is 15 amino acids. CDR3 in amino acids: CASSSRTGENSPLHF. Supplemented by reference TRBV5-4 and TRBJ1-6, the full variable domain reads ETGVTQSPTHLIKTRGQQVTLRCSSQSGHNTVSWYQQALGQGPQFIFQYYREEENGRGNFPPRFSGLQFPNYSSELNVNALELDDSALYLCASSSRTGENSPLHFGNGTRLTVT.

The rearrangement links TRBV19 to TRBJ2-2; no DNA is available, so the TRBD1 call from TCRdb remains unchecked. Germline assignment: CDR1 LNHDA and CDR2 SQIVND (reference sequence). The CDR3 is 15 residues long. The CDR3 here is CASRIGGQNTGELFF.

The chain links TRBV5-4 to TRBJ2-3; the TCRdb D gene call, TRBD1, has no DNA to confirm it. The CDR3 runs 16 residues. Germline V gene lookup returns CDR1 SGHNT and CDR2 YYREEE (reference sequence). CDR3 protein: CASSGTGDADTDTQYF. The full variable domain, in which reference TRBV5-4 and TRBJ2-3 provide the parts outside the CDR3, is ETGVTQSPTHLIKTRGQQVTLRCSSQSGHNTVSWYQQALGQGPQFIFQYYREEENGRGNFPPRFSGLQFPNYSSELNVNALELDDSALYLCASSGTGDADTDTQYFGPGTRLTVL.

V is TRBV10-3 and J is TRBJ2-3; lacking DNA, the TRBD2 call made by TCRdb goes unchecked. CDR3 size: 16 residues. Per the germline V gene, CDR1 is ENHRY and CDR2 is SYGVKD. Here the CDR3 reads CAISPRLAGGTDTQYF.

V is TRBV4-2 and J is TRBJ1-1; TCRdb outputs TRBD1, but without DNA this stays unchecked. In germline, CDR1 is LGHNA, CDR2 YNFKEQ. This CDR3 region has 19 residues. The CDR3 sequence is CASSQRTNLQGVTNTEAFF.

The chain recombines TRBV7-9 with TRBJ2-3; TCRdb designates TRBD1, a call that cannot be tested without DNA. CDR1 is SEHNR, CDR2 FQNEAQ, per germline (reference sequence). The CDR3 loop spans 13 amino acids. This CDR3 is CASATGYPDTQYF.

This chain links TRBV18 with TRBJ1-5. Germline V lookup: CDR1 KGHSH, CDR2 LQKENI. This CDR3 comprises 18 residues. The CDR3 protein is CASSPPSRGKGINQPQHF.

The chain carries TRBV28 and TRBJ2-7; TCRdb lists TRBD1, though no DNA is available to test this call. This CDR3 is built from 14 residues. The V gene's germline CDR1 is MDHEN and CDR2 SYDVKM. The CDR3 region is CASSFKVPAYEQYF.

The rearrangement uses TRBV29-1 and TRBJ1-5; TCRdb gives TRBD1 as the D gene, but with no DNA this cannot be confirmed. The germline gives CDR1 SQVTM, CDR2 ANQGSEA. The CDR3 loop spans 14 amino acids. This CDR3 reads CSVTTGLSNQPQHF.

The J gene is TRBJ2-2, the V gene TRBV18; the TRBD2 assignment by TCRdb is unverifiable without DNA. Per the germline V gene, CDR1 is KGHSH and CDR2 is LQKENI. The CDR3 length is 15 residues. The CDR3 protein is CASSLGTPETGELFF.

The V gene is TRBV7-8, the J gene TRBJ2-4; TCRdb reports TRBD1, a call that lacks DNA to check it against. The CDR3 has 16 amino acids. CDR1 is SGHVS, CDR2 FQNEAQ, per germline. This chain's CDR3 is CASSLAGQGDKNIQYF.

This chain joins TRBV5-1 and TRBJ1-2; there is no DNA to check the TCRdb D call of TRBD1. This CDR3 has 14 amino acids. Germline CDR1 reads SGHRS; CDR2 reads YFSETQ. CDR3 in amino acids: CASSNTGSIYGYTF.